This T cell receptor delta chain was captured in a study of Vδ1+ human thymocytes (dated 2018 in TCRdb). Concerning the study at large: As a data resource, the study described the mRNA-level TRG and TRD CDR3 repertoires found in highly purified Vdelta1+ thymocytes taken from young children. Earlier work had validated the multiplex-based CDR3 amplicon strategy against 5'RACE-based methods for generating CDR3 amplicons. Broader findings and caveats from the paper: Because no clustering by age or sex was observed, donors were not stratified by these variables in the analyses. In contrast to oligoclonal peripheral blood repertoires, thymic TRG and TRD repertoires appeared to be highly polyclonal with Gaussian CDR3 length distributions. Around a fifth of thymic TRD sequences were found to be Vdelta2 (and few were Vdelta3) despite high sort purity, in contrast to peripheral blood Vdelta1+ controls. The use of highly purified populations and single-cell validation was advised by the authors, since misinterpretation of bulk repertoire data could be caused by unexpected Vdelta2 sequences. Many TRG clonotypes were shared between donors (up to about 7x10^3), whereas TRD repertoires were essentially private (max about 120 shared).

Thymic samples were depleted of alphabeta T cells, then CD3+ TCRVdelta1+ TCRVdelta2- thymocytes were FACS-sorted. Sorted Vdelta1+ thymocyte purity ranged from 98% to 99.6%. The thymic specimens were obtained from fewer than 10 paediatric patients, aged about 5 days to 17 months, who were having corrective cardiac surgery. Thymic tissue was dispersed and mononuclear cells isolated on a Histopaque-1077 density gradient. Staining used anti-TCRVdelta1 clone TS8.2, anti-TCRVdelta2 clone B6, anti-CD3 clone HIT3a and anti-TCRalphabeta clone IP26 antibodies. Concerning this clone itself: Its antigen is not yet known. Base-call qualities are not available, and no considerably larger clone is one nucleotide away.

RNA was isolated using the RNeasy mini kit, and reverse transcription was performed with Superscript III. To generate the CDR3 amplicons, a multiplex PCR was run using pooled V-gene forward primers together with a constant-region reverse primer that carried Illumina adaptor overhangs. After gel purification, amplicons were indexed with Nextera index primers over approximately 8 extra PCR cycles and were then purified with AMPure XP beads. The libraries were sequenced on an Illumina MiSeq using paired-end 250 bp reads, dual indexing and an approximately 22% PhiX spike-in. Regarding the original processing steps: Reads were quality checked with FastQC, and TRG read pairs were merged with ea-utils fastq-join. IMGT/HighV-QUEST was used to annotate the sequences, only productive sequences with an unambiguous V-gene assignment were kept, and clonotypes were defined as sequences sharing an identical CDR3 sequence. For downstream analysis, the tools were VDJtools 1.1.1, tcR 2.2.3, Treemap and vegan Shannon diversity in R 3.4.4. Identical DNA sequences were merged into single rows after TCRdb reprocessed the public reads with CATT. Here the V and J calls rest on TCRdb's processing, not on the authors' analysis. In all, the sample holds some 54,000 delta-chain clones, and 15% to 20% of those were seen once. Jointly, the top ten make up 0.5% of the sample.

CDR1 and CDR2 are drawn from the germline V gene: TSWWSYY, QGS. From V the trimming removes 4 bases and from J it removes 0 bases, while the gene matches leave 20 bases of the junction unaccounted for. Its CDR3 holds 21 amino acids, cysteine through phenylalanine. The entry retains the CDR3 DNA only, 63 bases that are in frame from base 1. The specimen was Vdelta1+ gamma-delta thymocytes from the thymus. The intended sense of this specimen's cell subset or site label: FACS-sorted CD3+ TCRalphabeta- TCRVdelta1+ TCRVdelta2- thymocytes. This receptor chain uses TRDV1 and TRDJ1, with 10 middle bases fitting TRDD3. This receptor was taken from a boy under two years old who had congenital heart surgery. The CDR3 in this case is CALGVPSYDRLTGGYTDKLIF. The DNA sequence is as follows: TGTGCTCTTGGGGTCCCATCCTACGACCGATTGACTGGGGGATACACCGATAAACTCATCTTT.